The 28 T cell receptor beta chains listed next were all sequenced from one sample in a study of T cell responses to AZD1222 COVID-19 vaccine. Profiled with immunoSEQ multiplex PCR; TCRdb holds only in-frame clones, not every one. This table holds 95,000 to 150,000 clones, around 90% found once. The specimen was peripheral blood, collected on day 0 of AZD1222 vaccination. Receptor source: an adult in good health.

In nucleotides, the CDR3 is TGCGCCAGCAGTGAGTCTGTAGGGGTCGAGCAGTACTTC. The encoded protein is CASSESVGVEQYF. The chain employs TRBV10-1 and TRBJ2-7; D perhaps matches TRBD1 (5 bases). The germline gives CDR1 WNHNN, CDR2 SYGVQD (reference sequence). Trimming cost V 0 bases and J 6 bases, with 9 bases left between them. The CDR3 has 13 residues.

This chain joins TRBV19 and TRBJ1-2, with D possibly TRBD1 on 6 matching bases. The V and J ends lost 7 bases and 6 bases respectively, with 18 bases between them. Germline V gene lookup returns CDR1 LNHDA and CDR2 SQIVND (reference sequence). The CDR3 runs to 14 residues. The CDR3 spells CASMGAGHTHGYTF. CDR3 DNA: TGTGCCAGTATGGGGGCAGGCCATACCCATGGCTACACCTTC.

The chain has TRBV2 and TRBJ1-4; D is undetermined. With 3 bases removed from V and 12 bases from J, the gap between germline ends came to 8 bases. Germline V gene lookup returns CDR1 SNHLY and CDR2 FYNNEI. The CDR3 spans 11 residues. The CDR3 region is CASSEFEELFF. For the CDR3, the DNA is TGTGCCAGCAGTGAGTTTGAGGAACTGTTTTTT.

The chain recombines TRBV7-9 with TRBJ1-5; no firm D call. V was cut by 4 bases and J by 6 bases, with 10 bases left in between. Germline CDR1 is SEHNR and CDR2 is FQNEAQ (reference sequence). The CDR3 totals 13 residues. In DNA, the CDR3 is TGTGCCAGCAGCTCCCAAGGTTCTCAGCCCCAGCATTTT. This gives the protein CASSSQGSQPQHF.

This chain connects TRBV3-1 (or the pseudogene TRBV3-2) to TRBJ2-4; 9 nucleotides line up with TRBD2. CDR3 length: 15 amino acids. Germline values: CDR1 LGHDT, CDR2 YNNKEL (reference sequence). V was pared by 4 bases and J by 11 bases, with 12 bases of the junction left unmatched. CDR3 coding DNA: TGTGCCAGCAGCCCTGCCGCTTCTAGCGGGGACCTTCAGTACTTC. It codes for CASSPAASSGDLQYF.

The chain uses TRBV5-1 and TRBJ1-1, with no clear D. V lost 2 bases and J 6 bases, leaving 8 bases between the germline ends. The CDR3 contains 12 residues. Germline-derived CDR1 and CDR2 are SGHRS and YFSETQ. CDR3: CASSFNNAEAFF. Here the CDR3 DNA reads TGCGCCAGCAGCTTTAACAACGCTGAAGCTTTCTTT.

The genes are TRBV7-2 and TRBJ1-2, with a possible D match to TRBD1 (6 bases). Germline-derived CDR1 and CDR2 are SGHTA and FQGNSA. CDR3 length: 16 residues. Trimming shortened V by 4 bases and J by 2 bases, and 17 bases separated the two germline ends. CDR3 in amino acids: CASSYSPSGDNYGYTF. In DNA form, the CDR3 reads TGTGCCAGCAGCTATTCCCCCTCAGGGGACAACTATGGCTACACCTTC.

The chain has TRBV30 and TRBJ1-1, with D unresolved. This CDR3 has 15 amino acids. Germline CDR1 and CDR2: GTSNPN and SVGIG (reference sequence). V lost 7 bases, J lost 0 bases, and 18 bases lay in between. The CDR3 DNA follows: TGTGCCTACGGGCGCTGGAGCGGCTTGAACACTGAAGCTTTCTTT. It is translated as CAYGRWSGLNTEAFF.

Details on this clone: The same CDR3 is also encoded by other DNA sequences in this sample. In nucleotides, the CDR3 is TGTGCCAGCAGCTTTCAGGGGGCGTCAGGAAACACCATATATTTT. It encodes CASSFQGASGNTIYF. V and J are TRBV7-9 and TRBJ1-3; 8 bases are shared with TRBD1. CDR3 length: 15 amino acids. V was clipped by 3 bases and J by 4 bases; unmatched bases: 5. Germline values: CDR1 SEHNR, CDR2 FQNEAQ (reference sequence). The whole variable domain, remainder taken from reference TRBV7-9 and TRBJ1-3, is DTGVSQNPRHKITKRGQNVTFRCDPISEHNRLYWYRQTLGQGPEFLTYFQNEAQLEKSRLLSDRFSAERPKGSFSTLEIQRTEQGDSAMYLCASSFQGASGNTIYFGEGSWLTVV.

This clone was detected only once. The chain combines TRBV30 with TRBJ1-1; TRBD1 might be the D (5 bases). Per germline, CDR1 GTSNPN and CDR2 SVGIG (reference sequence). The CDR3 is 13 residues long. Trimming cost V 3 bases and J 0 bases, with 8 bases left between them. This CDR3 is CAWRLGVNTEAFF. CDR3 in DNA: TGTGCCTGGAGATTAGGGGTGAACACTGAAGCTTTCTTT.

This clone was seen a few times. V is TRBV6-2 or TRBV6-3 and J is TRBJ2-2; D might be TRBD1 (6 bases). This CDR3 spans 17 amino acids. Looked up from germline, CDR1 is MNHEY and CDR2 is SVGEGT. Trimming removed 4 bases at V and 6 bases at J, with 21 bases between. This chain's CDR3 is CASSLMTGLRQAGELFF. The DNA of the CDR3 is TGTGCCAGCAGTTTAATGACAGGTCTCAGACAGGCCGGGGAGCTGTTTTTT.

This clone appeared a single time. The rearrangement uses TRBV10-3 and TRBJ2-7, with a possible D match to TRBD1 (5 bases). This CDR3 comprises 14 residues. CDR1 and CDR2 (germline): ENHRY, SYGVKD. Trimming removed 4 bases at V and 3 bases at J, with 13 bases between. Here the CDR3 reads CAISVRQGNYEQYF. The CDR3 coding sequence is TGTGCCATCAGTGTCCGCCAGGGCAACTACGAGCAGTACTTC.

Only a few counts were recorded for this clone. This chain joins TRBV7-9 and TRBJ1-1; 8 bases are shared with TRBD1. Germline lookup yields CDR1 SEHNR and CDR2 FQNEAQ (reference sequence). The J segment lost 1 base and the V segment lost 6 bases, leaving 1 base of the junction unmatched. The CDR3 consists of 13 residues. The CDR3 loop reads CASRGQGNTEAFF. The CDR3 nucleotides are TGTGCCAGCAGAGGACAGGGGAACACTGAAGCTTTCTTT.

The gene calls are TRBV24-1 and TRBJ1-4; D uncertain. Germline CDR1 KGHDR, CDR2 SFDVKD. V lost 0 bases and J lost 3, with 10 bases in between. CDR3 length equals 16 residues. CDR3 sequence: CATSDLVDQANEKLFF. The CDR3 coding sequence is TGTGCCACCAGTGATTTGGTCGATCAGGCTAATGAAAAACTGTTTTTT.

The chain recombines TRBV7-2 with TRBJ2-1, with 8 bases aligning to TRBD1. The CDR3 consists of 16 residues. CDR1 and CDR2 from the germline V gene are SGHTA and FQGNSA. J gave up 0 bases and V 5 bases, and 6 bases lay outside the gene matches. CDR3 in amino acids: CASSPSGGYSYNEQFF. The CDR3 region has the DNA TGTGCCAGCAGCCCATCAGGGGGCTACTCCTACAATGAGCAGTTCTTC.

This clone was counted at least ten times. This sequence joins TRBV5-4 and TRBJ2-7, with 7 bases fitting TRBD1. The germline gives CDR1 SGHNT, CDR2 YYREEE (reference sequence). V shed 7 bases and J 5 bases; nucleotides not matched to a gene: 9. The length of the CDR3 is 13 residues. The CDR3 DNA reads TGTGCCAGCGGCCGACAGGGTGGCGACGAGCAGTACTTC. It yields the protein CASGRQGGDEQYF.

The V gene is TRBV13, the J gene TRBJ2-3; D possibly corresponds to TRBD1 (5 bases). The CDR3 is 16 amino acids. The germline V and J ends were trimmed by 8 bases and 0 bases, with 18 bases remaining between them. Germline V gene lookup returns CDR1 PRHDT and CDR2 FYEKMQ (reference sequence). CDR3 sequence (DNA): TGTGCCAGCCGTCCCTCCTGGGGCGGTAGCACAGATACGCAGTATTTT. Translation: CASRPSWGGSTDTQYF.

The chain is built from TRBV10-3 and TRBJ1-2; the D gene is possibly TRBD1 (5 bases). Germline-derived CDR1 and CDR2 are ENHRY and SYGVKD. Trimming removed 11 bases at V and 3 bases at J, with 16 bases between. The CDR3 has 13 amino acids. CDR3 DNA sequence: TGTGCCGCCCAGGTGGGGACGGACTATGGCTACACCTTC. This translates into CAAQVGTDYGYTF.

This rearrangement joins TRBV18 to TRBJ1-1; D unclear. This CDR3 is 13 amino acids long. Trimming left V 8 bases short and J 0 bases short, with 10 bases between. Germline V gene lookup returns CDR1 KGHSH and CDR2 LQKENI. DNA for the CDR3: TGTGCCAGCACAACGACCGTGAACACTGAAGCTTTCTTT. Translating it yields CASTTTVNTEAFF.

CDR3 coding DNA: TGTGCCAGCAGCTTGGGCGCCACAGGGGCTGCTGAAGCTTTCTTT. Translating it yields CASSLGATGAAEAFF. The rearrangement joins TRBV7-9 to TRBJ1-1, with 7 bases aligning to TRBD1. The CDR3 spans 15 residues. The germline CDR1 and CDR2 sequences are SEHNR and FQNEAQ (reference sequence). Trimming took 3 bases from V and 6 from J; bases not matched to a gene: 10.

V and J are TRBV19 and TRBJ1-2; possibly TRBD1 for D (5 bases). CDR3 length: 14 residues. Between the trimmed V and J ends, which lost 7 bases and 3 bases, there was a span of 15 bases. The V gene's germline CDR1 is LNHDA and CDR2 SQIVND (reference sequence). The CDR3 spells CASTSPGRYYGYTF. The CDR3 DNA reads as TGTGCCAGTACAAGTCCGGGACGCTACTATGGCTACACCTTC.

The chain links TRBV24-1 to TRBJ2-5; 10 bases fit TRBD2. The V and J ends lost 0 bases and 5 bases, in that order; junction bases with no gene match: 11. Germline V CDR1 and CDR2: KGHDR, SFDVKD. The CDR3 runs to 18 residues. CDR3 DNA: TGTGCCACCAGTGATTTGCAATCGAGTAGCGGGAGGTATGAGACCCAGTACTTC. It is translated as CATSDLQSSSGRYETQYF.

The rearrangement uses TRBV10-3 and TRBJ2-2; D ambiguous. Germline assignment: CDR1 ENHRY and CDR2 SYGVKD. This CDR3 is 13 amino acids long. V was shortened by 2 bases and J by 6 bases, with 7 bases between the two germline ends. The CDR3 spells CAISEGLPGELFF. DNA of the CDR3: TGTGCCATCAGTGAGGGCCTCCCCGGGGAGCTGTTTTTT.

The chain employs TRBV3-1 (or the pseudogene TRBV3-2) and TRBJ2-7; TRBD2 aligns across 8 bases. This CDR3 spans 14 amino acids. Looked up from germline, CDR1 is LGHDT and CDR2 is YNNKEL (reference sequence). J gave up 4 bases and V 2 bases, and 4 bases lay outside the gene matches. The CDR3 sequence: CASSQPGGAYEQYF. The CDR3 nucleotides are TGTGCCAGCAGCCAACCGGGGGGGGCTTACGAGCAGTACTTC.

The V gene is TRBV11-1, the J gene TRBJ2-1; TRBD2 aligns across 10 bases. CDR1 and CDR2 (germline): SGHAT, FQDESV (reference sequence). Losses at the gene ends were 4 bases for V and 8 bases for J; bases not matched to a gene: 8. The CDR3 extends over 15 amino acids. The CDR3 sequence: CASSYPRGTSDEQFF. CDR3 DNA: TGTGCCAGCAGCTATCCCCGAGGGACTAGCGATGAGCAGTTCTTC.

This chain uses TRBV24-1 with TRBJ1-1; possible D gene TRBD1, 5 bases. This CDR3 has 15 residues. In germline, CDR1 is KGHDR, CDR2 SFDVKD. V lost 3 bases to trimming and J lost 6 bases, with 16 bases between them. Here the CDR3 DNA reads TGTGCCACCAGTGATACAAGGGCGGGGGACTCTGAAGCTTTCTTT. Translated, it gives CATSDTRAGDSEAFF.

The rearrangement links TRBV12-3 or TRBV12-4 to TRBJ2-5; D unclear. CDR3 length equals 13 residues. V dropped 5 bases and J dropped 2 bases, with 9 bases sitting between them. In DNA, the CDR3 is TGTGCCAGCAGTGAGACTGCACAAGAGACCCAGTACTTC. As protein: CASSETAQETQYF.

This rearrangement joins TRBV7-9 to TRBJ1-1; D uncertain. Trimming left V 5 bases short and J 5 bases short, with 15 bases between. Germline assignment: CDR1 SEHNR and CDR2 FQNEAQ (reference sequence). The CDR3 spans 14 residues. CDR3 sequence (DNA): TGTGCCAGCAGCGTGGACCCGCCGGGGACTGAAGCTTTCTTT. Protein product: CASSVDPPGTEAFF.